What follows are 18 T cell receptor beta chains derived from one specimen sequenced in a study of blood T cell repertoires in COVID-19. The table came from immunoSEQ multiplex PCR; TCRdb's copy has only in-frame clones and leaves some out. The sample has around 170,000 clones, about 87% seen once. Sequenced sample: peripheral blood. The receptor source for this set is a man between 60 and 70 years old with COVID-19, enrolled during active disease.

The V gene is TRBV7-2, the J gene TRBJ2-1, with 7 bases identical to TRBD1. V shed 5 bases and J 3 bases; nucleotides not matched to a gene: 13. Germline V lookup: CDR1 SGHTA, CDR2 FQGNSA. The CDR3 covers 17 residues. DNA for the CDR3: TGTGCCAGCAGCCGTGCCCCCGGGACAGACCGCTACAATGAGCAGTTCTTC. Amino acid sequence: CASSRAPGTDRYNEQFF.

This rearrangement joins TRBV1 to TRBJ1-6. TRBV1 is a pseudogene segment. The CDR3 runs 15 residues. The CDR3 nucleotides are TGCACCAGCAGCCGAGGGTTTTGTGCTAATTCACCCCTCCACTTT. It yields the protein CTSSRGFCANSPLHF.

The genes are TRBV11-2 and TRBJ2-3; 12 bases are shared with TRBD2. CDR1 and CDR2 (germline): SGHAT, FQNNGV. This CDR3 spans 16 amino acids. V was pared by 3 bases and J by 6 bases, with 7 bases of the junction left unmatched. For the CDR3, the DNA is TGTGCCAGCAGCTTCCAGACTAGCGGGGGATTGGATACGCAGTATTTT. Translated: CASSFQTSGGLDTQYF.

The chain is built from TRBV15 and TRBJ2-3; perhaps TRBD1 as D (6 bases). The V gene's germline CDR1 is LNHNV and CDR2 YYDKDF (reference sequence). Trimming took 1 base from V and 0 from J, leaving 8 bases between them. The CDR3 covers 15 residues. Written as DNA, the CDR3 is TGTGCCACCAGCAGAGGACAGGTTAGCACAGATACGCAGTATTTT. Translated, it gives CATSRGQVSTDTQYF.

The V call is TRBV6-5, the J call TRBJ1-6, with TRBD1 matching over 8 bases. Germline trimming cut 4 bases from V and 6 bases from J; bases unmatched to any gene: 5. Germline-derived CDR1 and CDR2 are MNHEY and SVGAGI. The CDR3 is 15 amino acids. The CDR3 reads CASSWGDRGNSPLHF. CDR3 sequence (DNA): TGTGCCAGCAGTTGGGGTGACAGGGGTAATTCACCCCTCCACTTT.

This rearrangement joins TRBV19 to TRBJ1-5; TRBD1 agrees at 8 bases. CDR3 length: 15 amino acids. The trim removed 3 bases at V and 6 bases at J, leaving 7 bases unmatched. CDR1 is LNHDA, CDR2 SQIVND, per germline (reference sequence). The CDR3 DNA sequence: TGTGCCAGTAGTATTAACCCGACAGGGGTTCAGCCCCAGCATTTT. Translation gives CASSINPTGVQPQHF.

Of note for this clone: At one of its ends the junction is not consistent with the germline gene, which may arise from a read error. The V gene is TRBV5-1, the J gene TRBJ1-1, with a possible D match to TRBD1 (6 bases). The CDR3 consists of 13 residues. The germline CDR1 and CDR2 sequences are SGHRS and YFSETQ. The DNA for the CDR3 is TGCGCCAGCAGCCTGCTAACGGACAGCCCTCCGGGCTTT. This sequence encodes CASSLLTDSPPGF.

The CDR3 region is CATRAGPLGNYGYTF. CDR3 coding DNA: TGTGCCACCAGAGCAGGGCCCCTAGGGAACTATGGCTACACCTTC. V usage is TRBV15 and J usage is TRBJ1-2; a possible D gene is TRBD1 (5 bases). V was trimmed by 6 bases and J by 2 bases, leaving 16 bases between them. This CDR3 comprises 15 residues. Germline values: CDR1 LNHNV, CDR2 YYDKDF (reference sequence).

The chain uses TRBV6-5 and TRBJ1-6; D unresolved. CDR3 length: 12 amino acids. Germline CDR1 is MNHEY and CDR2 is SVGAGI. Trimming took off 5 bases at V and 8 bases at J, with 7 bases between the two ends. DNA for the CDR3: TGTGCCAGCAGTCCAACGGATTCACCCCTCCACTTT. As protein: CASSPTDSPLHF.

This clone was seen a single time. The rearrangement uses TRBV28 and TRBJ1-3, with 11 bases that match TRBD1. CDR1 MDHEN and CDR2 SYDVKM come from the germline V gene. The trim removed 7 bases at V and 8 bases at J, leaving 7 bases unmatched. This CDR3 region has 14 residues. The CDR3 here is CASKRDRGRDTIYF. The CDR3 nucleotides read TGTGCCAGCAAACGGGACAGGGGGAGAGACACCATATATTTT.

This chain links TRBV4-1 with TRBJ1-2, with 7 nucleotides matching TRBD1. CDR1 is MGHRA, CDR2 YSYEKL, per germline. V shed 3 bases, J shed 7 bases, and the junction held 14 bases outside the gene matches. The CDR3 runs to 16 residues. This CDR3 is CASSQPGQKAPFGYTF. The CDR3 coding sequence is TGCGCCAGCAGCCAGCCGGGACAGAAAGCCCCCTTTGGCTACACCTTC.

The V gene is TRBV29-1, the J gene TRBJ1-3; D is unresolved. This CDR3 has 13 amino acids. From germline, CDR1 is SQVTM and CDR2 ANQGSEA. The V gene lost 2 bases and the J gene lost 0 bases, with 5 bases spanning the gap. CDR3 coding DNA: TGCAGCGTTGAAAGCTTCTCTGGAAACACCATATATTTT. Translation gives CSVESFSGNTIYF.

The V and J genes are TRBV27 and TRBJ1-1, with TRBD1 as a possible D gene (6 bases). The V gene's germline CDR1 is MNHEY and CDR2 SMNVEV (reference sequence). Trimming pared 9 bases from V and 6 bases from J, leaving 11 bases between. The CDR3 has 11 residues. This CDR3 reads CASQGFAEAFF. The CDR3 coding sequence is TGTGCCAGTCAGGGGTTCGCTGAAGCTTTCTTT.

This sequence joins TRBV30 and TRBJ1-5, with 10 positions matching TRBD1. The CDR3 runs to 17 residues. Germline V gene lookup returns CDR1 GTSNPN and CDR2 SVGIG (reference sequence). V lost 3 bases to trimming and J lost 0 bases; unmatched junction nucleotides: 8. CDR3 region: CAWRGQGVGASNQPQHF. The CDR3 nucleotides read TGTGCCTGGAGAGGACAGGGGGTGGGGGCTAGCAATCAGCCCCAGCATTTT. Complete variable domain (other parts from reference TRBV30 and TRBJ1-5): SQTIHQWPATLVQPVGSPLSLECTVEGTSNPNLYWYRQAAGRGLQLLFYSVGIGQISSEVPQNLSASRPQDRQFILSSKKLLLSDSGFYLCAWRGQGVGASNQPQHFGDGTRLSIL.

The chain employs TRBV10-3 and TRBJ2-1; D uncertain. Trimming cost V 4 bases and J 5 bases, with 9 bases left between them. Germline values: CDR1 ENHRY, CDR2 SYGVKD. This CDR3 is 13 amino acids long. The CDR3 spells CAISGAGDNEQFF. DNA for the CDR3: TGTGCCATCAGTGGCGCAGGCGACAATGAGCAGTTCTTC.

DNA of the CDR3: TGCGCCAGCAGCCAAGACAGGGCTACTCGGGAGCAGTACTTC. It encodes CASSQDRATREQYF. J is TRBJ2-7 and V is TRBV5-1, with 7 bases identical to TRBD1. This CDR3 region has 14 residues. Germline values: CDR1 SGHRS, CDR2 YFSETQ. Trimming cost V 4 bases and J 7 bases; bases outside gene matches: 11.

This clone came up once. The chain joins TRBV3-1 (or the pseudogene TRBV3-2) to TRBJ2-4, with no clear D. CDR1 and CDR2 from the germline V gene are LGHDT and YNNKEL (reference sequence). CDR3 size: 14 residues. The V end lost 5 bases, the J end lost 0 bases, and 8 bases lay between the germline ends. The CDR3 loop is CASSGDGAKNIQYF. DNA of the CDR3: TGTGCCAGCAGCGGAGATGGAGCCAAAAACATTCAGTACTTC.

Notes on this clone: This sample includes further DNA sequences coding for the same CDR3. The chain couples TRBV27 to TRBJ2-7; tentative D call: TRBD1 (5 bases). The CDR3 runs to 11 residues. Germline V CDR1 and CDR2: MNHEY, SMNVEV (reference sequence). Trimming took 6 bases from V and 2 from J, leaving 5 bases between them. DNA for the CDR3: TGTGCCAGCAGACAGGCCTACGAGCAGTACTTC. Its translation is CASRQAYEQYF.